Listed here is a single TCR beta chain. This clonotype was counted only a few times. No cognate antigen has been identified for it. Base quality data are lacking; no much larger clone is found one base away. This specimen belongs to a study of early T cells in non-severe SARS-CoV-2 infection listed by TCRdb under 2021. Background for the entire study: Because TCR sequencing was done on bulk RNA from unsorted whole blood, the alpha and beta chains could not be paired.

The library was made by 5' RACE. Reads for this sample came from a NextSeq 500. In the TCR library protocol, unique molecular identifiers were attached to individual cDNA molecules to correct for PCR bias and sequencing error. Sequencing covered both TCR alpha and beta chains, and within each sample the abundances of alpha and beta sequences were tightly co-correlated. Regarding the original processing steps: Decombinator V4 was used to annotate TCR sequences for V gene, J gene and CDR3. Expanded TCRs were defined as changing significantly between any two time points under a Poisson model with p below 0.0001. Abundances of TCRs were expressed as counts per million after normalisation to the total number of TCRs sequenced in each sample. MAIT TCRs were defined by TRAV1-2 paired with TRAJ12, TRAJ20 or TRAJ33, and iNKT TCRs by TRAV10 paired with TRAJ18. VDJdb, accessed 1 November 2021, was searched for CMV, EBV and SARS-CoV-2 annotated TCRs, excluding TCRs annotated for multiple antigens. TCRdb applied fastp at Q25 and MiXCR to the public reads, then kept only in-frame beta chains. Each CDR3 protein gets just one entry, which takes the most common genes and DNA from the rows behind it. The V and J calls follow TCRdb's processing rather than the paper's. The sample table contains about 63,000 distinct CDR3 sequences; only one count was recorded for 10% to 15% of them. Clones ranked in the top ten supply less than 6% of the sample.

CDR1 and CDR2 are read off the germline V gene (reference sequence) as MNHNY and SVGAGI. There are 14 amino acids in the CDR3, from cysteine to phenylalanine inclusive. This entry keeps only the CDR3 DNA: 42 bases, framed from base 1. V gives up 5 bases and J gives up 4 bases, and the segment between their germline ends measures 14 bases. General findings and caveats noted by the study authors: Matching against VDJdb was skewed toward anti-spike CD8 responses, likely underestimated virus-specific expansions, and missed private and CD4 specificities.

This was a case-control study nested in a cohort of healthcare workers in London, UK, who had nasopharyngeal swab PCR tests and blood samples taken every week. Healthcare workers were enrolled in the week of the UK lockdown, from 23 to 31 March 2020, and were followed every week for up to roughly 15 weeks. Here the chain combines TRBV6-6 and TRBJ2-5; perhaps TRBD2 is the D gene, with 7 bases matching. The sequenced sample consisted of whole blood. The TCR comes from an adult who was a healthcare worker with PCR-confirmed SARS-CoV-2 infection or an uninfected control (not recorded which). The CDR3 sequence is CASSPLRGAETQYF. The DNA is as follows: TGTGCCAGCAGTCCTCTCCGGGGGGCAGAGACCCAGTACTTC.